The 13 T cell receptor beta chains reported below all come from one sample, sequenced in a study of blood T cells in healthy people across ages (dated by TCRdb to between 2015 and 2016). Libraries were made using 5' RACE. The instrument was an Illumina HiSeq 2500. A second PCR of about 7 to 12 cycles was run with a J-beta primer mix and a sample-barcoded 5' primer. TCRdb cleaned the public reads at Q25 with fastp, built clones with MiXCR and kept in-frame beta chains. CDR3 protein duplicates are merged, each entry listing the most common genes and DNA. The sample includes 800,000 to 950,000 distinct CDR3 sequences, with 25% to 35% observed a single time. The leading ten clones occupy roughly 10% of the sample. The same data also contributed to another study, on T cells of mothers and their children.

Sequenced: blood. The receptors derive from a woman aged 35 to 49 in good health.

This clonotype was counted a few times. CDR3 coding DNA: TGTGCCAGCAGCTTAAAGGGGGAGAGAGATACGCAGTATTTT. This codes for CASSLKGERDTQYF. The V gene is TRBV7-8, the J gene TRBJ2-3; the D gene is possibly TRBD1 (6 bases). Trimming took 2 bases from V and 5 from J, leaving 11 bases between them. Germline V gene data show CDR1 as SGHVS and CDR2 as FQNEAQ. The CDR3 covers 14 residues. Full variable domain (rest looked up from reference TRBV7-8 and TRBJ2-3): GAGVSQSPRYKVAKRGQDVALRCDPISGHVSLFWYQQALGQGPEFLTYFQNEAQLDKSGLPSDRFFAERPEGSVSTLKIQRTQQEDSAVYLCASSLKGERDTQYFGPGTRLTVL.

This CDR3 is CASSLRTSGSGETQYF. The CDR3 DNA reads TGTGCCAGCAGCCTACGGACTAGCGGGAGTGGAGAGACCCAGTACTTC. The chain links TRBV7-2 to TRBJ2-5; TRBD2 aligns across 13 bases. The germline gives CDR1 SGHTA, CDR2 FQGNSA. The CDR3 is made up of 16 amino acids. The J segment lost 4 bases and the V segment lost 5 bases, leaving 7 bases of the junction unmatched.

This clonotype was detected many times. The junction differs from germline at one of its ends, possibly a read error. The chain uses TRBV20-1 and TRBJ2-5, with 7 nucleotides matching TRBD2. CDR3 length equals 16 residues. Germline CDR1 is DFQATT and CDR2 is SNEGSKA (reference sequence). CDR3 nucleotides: TGCAGTGCAAGAGGTAGTTCGGGGGGAGGAAGAGAGACCCAGTACTTC. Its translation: CSARGSSGGGRETQYF.

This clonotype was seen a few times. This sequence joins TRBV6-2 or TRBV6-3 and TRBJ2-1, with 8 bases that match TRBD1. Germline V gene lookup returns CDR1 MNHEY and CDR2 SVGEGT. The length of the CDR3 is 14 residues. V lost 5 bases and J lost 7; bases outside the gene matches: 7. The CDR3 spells CASSDRDRLNEQFF. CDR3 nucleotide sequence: TGTGCCAGCAGTGACCGGGACAGGTTGAATGAGCAGTTCTTC.

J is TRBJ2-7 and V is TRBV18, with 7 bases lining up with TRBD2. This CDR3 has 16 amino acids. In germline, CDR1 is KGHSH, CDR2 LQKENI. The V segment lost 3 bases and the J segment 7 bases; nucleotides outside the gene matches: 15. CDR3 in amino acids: CASSPRASGAMGEQYF. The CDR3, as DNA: TGTGCCAGCTCACCCCGGGCGAGCGGGGCTATGGGGGAGCAGTACTTC.

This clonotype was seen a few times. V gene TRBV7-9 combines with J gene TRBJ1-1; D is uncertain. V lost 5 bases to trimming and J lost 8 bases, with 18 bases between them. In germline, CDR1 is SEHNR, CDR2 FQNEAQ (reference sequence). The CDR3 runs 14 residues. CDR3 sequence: CASSPRLDTLEAFF. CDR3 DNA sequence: TGTGCCAGCAGCCCCCGACTAGACACCTTAGAAGCTTTCTTT.

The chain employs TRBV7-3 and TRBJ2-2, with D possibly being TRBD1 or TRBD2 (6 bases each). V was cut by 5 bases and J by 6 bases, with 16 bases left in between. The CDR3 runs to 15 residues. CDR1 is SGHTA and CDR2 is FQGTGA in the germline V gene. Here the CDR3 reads CASSPRDGGPGELFF. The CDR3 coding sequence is TGTGCCAGCAGCCCACGGGACGGGGGCCCCGGGGAGCTGTTTTTT.

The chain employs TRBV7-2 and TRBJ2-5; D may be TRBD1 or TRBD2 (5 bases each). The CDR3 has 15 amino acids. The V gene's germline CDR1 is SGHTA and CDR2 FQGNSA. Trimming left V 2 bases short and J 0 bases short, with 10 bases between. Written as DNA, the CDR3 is TGTGCCAGCAGCTTAATCGGGACGTACCAAGAGACCCAGTACTTC. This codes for CASSLIGTYQETQYF.

DNA for the CDR3: TGTGCCAGCCGGGGGGGGAGTAAGGGGTCCTACAATGAGCAGTTCTTC. This gives the protein CASRGGSKGSYNEQFF. This rearrangement joins TRBV2 to TRBJ2-1, with 8 nucleotides matching TRBD2. J was trimmed by 1 base and V by 8 bases; bases with no gene match: 10. Looked up from germline, CDR1 is SNHLY and CDR2 is FYNNEI. The CDR3 runs 16 residues.

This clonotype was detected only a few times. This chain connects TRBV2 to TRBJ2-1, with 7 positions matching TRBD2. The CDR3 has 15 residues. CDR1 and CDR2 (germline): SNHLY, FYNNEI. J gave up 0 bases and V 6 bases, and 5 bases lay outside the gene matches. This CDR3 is CASSKGTISYNEQFF. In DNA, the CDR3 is TGTGCCAGCAGCAAAGGGACTATCTCCTACAATGAGCAGTTCTTC.

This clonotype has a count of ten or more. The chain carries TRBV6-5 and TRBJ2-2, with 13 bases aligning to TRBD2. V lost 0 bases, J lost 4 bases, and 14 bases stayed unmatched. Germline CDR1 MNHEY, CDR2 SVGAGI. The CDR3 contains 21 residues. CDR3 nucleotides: TGTGCCAGCAGTTACTCGGGAGGGACTAGCGGGACGAAAGGGAGCACCGGGGAGCTGTTTTTT. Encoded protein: CASSYSGGTSGTKGSTGELFF.

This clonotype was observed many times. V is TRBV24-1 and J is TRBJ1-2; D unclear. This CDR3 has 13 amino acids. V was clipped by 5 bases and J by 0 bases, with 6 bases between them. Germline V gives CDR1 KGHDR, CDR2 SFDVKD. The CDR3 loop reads CATSGAANYGYTF. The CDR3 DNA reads TGTGCCACCAGTGGGGCAGCTAACTATGGCTACACCTTC.

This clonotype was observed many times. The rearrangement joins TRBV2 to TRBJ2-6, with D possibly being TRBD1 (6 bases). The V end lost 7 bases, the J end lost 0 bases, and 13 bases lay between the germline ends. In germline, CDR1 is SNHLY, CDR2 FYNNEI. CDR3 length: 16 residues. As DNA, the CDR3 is TGTGCCAGCAACGGACAGCTAAACTCTGGGGCCAACGTCCTGACTTTC. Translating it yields CASNGQLNSGANVLTF. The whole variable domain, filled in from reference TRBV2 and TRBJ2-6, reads EPEVTQTPSHQVTQMGQEVILRCVPISNHLYFYWYRQILGQKVEFLVSFYNNEISEKSEIFDDQFSVERPDGSNFTLKIRSTKLEDSAMYFCASNGQLNSGANVLTFGAGSRLTVL.